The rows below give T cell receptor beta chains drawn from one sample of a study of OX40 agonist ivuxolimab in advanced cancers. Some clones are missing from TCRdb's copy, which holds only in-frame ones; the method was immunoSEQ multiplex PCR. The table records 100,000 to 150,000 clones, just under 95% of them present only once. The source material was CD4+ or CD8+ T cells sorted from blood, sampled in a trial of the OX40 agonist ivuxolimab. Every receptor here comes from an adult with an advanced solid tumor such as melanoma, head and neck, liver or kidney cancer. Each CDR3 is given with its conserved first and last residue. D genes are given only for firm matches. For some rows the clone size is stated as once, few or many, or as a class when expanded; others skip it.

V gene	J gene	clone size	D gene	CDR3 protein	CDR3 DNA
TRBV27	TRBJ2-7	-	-	CASSSGPSYEQYF	TGTGCCAGCAGTTCCGGGCCTTCCTACGAGCAGTACTTC
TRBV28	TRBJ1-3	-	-	CASSLRVIGGNTIYF	TGTGCCAGCAGTTTGAGGGTGATCGGTGGAAACACCATATATTTT
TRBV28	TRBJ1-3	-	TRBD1	CASSYGTRQGRFGNTIYF	TGTGCCAGCAGCTATGGGACTCGACAGGGGCGGTTTGGAAACACCATATATTTT
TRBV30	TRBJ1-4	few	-	CAWSRRPTNEKLFF	TGTGCCTGGAGTAGGCGTCCAACTAATGAAAAACTGTTTTTT
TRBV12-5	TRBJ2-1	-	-	CASGQIAGDEQFF	TGTGCTAGTGGTCAGATCGCGGGCGATGAGCAGTTCTTC
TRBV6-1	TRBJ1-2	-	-	CASSDRAGRDYGYTF	TGTGCCAGCAGTGATAGGGCAGGTCGGGACTATGGCTACACCTTC
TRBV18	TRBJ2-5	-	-	CASSPPGLETQYF	TGTGCCAGCTCACCACCGGGGCTGGAGACCCAGTACTTC
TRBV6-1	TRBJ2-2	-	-	CASKGTPLAGELFF	TGTGCCAGCAAGGGGACACCATTAGCCGGGGAGCTGTTTTTT
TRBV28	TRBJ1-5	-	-	CASRGTNQPQHF	TGTGCCAGCAGGGGGACCAATCAGCCCCAGCATTTT
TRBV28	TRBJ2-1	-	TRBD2	CASSLGTSRTQGNEQFF	TGTGCCAGCAGTTTAGGGACTAGCCGAACCCAGGGGAATGAGCAGTTCTTC
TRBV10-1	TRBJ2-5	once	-	CASSPGQGEVNSGRRQETQYF	TGCGCCAGCAGTCCGGGACAGGGGGAAGTTAATAGCGGGAGGCGGCAAGAGACCCAGTACTTC
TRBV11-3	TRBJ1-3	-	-	CASSSRSGNTIYF	TGTGCCAGCAGCTCCCGATCCGGAAACACCATATATTTT
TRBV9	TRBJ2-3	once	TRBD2	CASSVAAGGPTDTQYF	TGTGCCAGCAGCGTCGCCGCGGGGGGGCCCACAGATACGCAGTATTTT
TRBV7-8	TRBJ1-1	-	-	CASKGQTGTRTEAFF	TGTGCCAGTAAGGGTCAAACAGGGACACGCACTGAAGCTTTCTTT
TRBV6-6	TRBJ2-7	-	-	CASRDSSYEQYF	TGTGCCAGCAGGGACAGCTCCTACGAGCAGTACTTC
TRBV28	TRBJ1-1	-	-	CASSFRREGPEAFF	TGTGCCAGCAGTTTTCGCAGGGAAGGACCTGAAGCTTTCTTT
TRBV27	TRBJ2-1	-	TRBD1	CASGRGYNEQFF	TGTGCCAGCGGCAGGGGGTACAATGAGCAGTTCTTC
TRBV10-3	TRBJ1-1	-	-	CAISGQQNTEAFF	TGTGCCATCAGTGGACAGCAGAACACTGAAGCTTTCTTT
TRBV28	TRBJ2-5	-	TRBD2	CASSLAGVKETQYF	TGTGCCAGCAGTTTGGCGGGGGTTAAAGAGACCCAGTACTTC
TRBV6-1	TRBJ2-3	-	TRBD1	CASTGTATSTDTQYF	TGTGCCAGCACTGGGACAGCAACTAGCACAGATACGCAGTATTTT
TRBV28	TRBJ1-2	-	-	CASPGPTTNYGYTF	TGTGCCAGCCCGGGACCGACTACTAACTATGGCTACACCTTC
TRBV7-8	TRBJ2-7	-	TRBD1	CASTATGAPGYEQYF	TGTGCCAGCACCGCTACAGGGGCTCCGGGATACGAGCAGTACTTC
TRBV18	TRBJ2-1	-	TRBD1	CASSPRTGENEQFF	TGTGCCAGCTCACCAAGGACAGGGGAGAATGAGCAGTTCTTC
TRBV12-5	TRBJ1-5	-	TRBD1	CASGFDRAAGRGNQPQHF	TGTGCTAGTGGGTTCGACAGGGCGGCCGGCCGGGGCAATCAGCCCCAGCATTTT
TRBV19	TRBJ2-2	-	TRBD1	CASRGQGWVTGELFF	TGTGCCAGTAGGGGACAGGGTTGGGTCACCGGGGAGCTGTTTTTT
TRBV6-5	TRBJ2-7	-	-	CAAATVGASSYEQYF	TGTGCCGCCGCAACGGTGGGGGCCTCCTCCTACGAGCAGTACTTC
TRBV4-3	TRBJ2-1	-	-	CASSQDSGKGSNEQFF	TGCGCCAGCAGCCAAGACAGCGGCAAGGGTTCCAATGAGCAGTTCTTC
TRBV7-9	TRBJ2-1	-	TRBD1	CASSRTGGSGGLRNEQFF	TGTGCCAGCAGCAGGACAGGGGGGTCGGGAGGGCTACGTAATGAGCAGTTCTTC
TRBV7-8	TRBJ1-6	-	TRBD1	CASSWTGFGSNSPLHF	TGTGCCAGCAGCTGGACAGGGTTTGGTTCTAATTCACCCCTCCACTTT
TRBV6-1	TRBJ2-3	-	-	CASSLIARGTDTQYF	TGTGCCAGCAGTTTAATCGCCAGGGGCACAGATACGCAGTATTTT
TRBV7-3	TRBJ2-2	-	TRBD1	CASSLLTGFGTGELFF	TGTGCCAGCAGCCTCCTGACAGGGTTTGGCACCGGGGAGCTGTTTTTT
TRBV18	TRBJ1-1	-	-	CASSQSQGITEAFF	TGTGCCAGCTCCCAGTCACAGGGAATCACTGAAGCTTTCTTT
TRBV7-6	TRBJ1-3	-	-	CASSSGTSNRGNTIYF	TGTGCCAGCAGCTCCGGGACATCAAACCGGGGAAACACCATATATTTT
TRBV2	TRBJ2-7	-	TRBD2	CASRRWASGSYEQYF	TGTGCCAGCAGGAGATGGGCTAGCGGCTCCTACGAGCAGTACTTC
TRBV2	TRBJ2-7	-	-	CASSDYSEGEQYF	TGTGCCAGCAGTGATTACAGCGAAGGAGAGCAGTACTTC
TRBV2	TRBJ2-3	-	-	CASTRTDTQYF	TGTGCCAGCACGAGGACAGATACGCAGTATTTT
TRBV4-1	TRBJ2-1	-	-	CASSHARGGPGYTYNEQFF	TGCGCCAGCAGCCACGCAAGAGGGGGACCGGGTTATACCTACAATGAGCAGTTCTTC
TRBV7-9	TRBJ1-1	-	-	CASSNRATEAFF	TGTGCCAGCAGCAATAGGGCTACTGAAGCTTTCTTT
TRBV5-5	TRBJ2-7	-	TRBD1	CASSRDRDEQYF	TGTGCCAGCAGCCGGGACAGGGACGAGCAGTACTTC
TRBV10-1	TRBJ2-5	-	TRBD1	CASSDPGQGKTQYF	TGCGCCAGCAGCGATCCCGGACAGGGGAAGACCCAGTACTTC
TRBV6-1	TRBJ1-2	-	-	CASTRGDYGYTF	TGTGCCAGCACACGGGGGGACTATGGCTACACCTTC
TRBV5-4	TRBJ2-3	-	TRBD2	CASRPGLAGGIDTQYF	TGTGCCAGCAGGCCGGGACTAGCGGGGGGTATCGATACGCAGTATTTT
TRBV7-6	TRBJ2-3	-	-	CASSDRQVRGTDTQYF	TGTGCCAGCAGCGACAGACAGGTTAGGGGCACAGATACGCAGTATTTT
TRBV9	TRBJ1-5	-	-	CASSVSWHQPQHF	TGTGCCAGCAGCGTAAGTTGGCATCAGCCCCAGCATTTT
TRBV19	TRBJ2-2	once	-	CASSRGQGRNTGELFF	TGTGCCAGTAGTAGGGGGCAGGGTCGAAACACCGGGGAGCTGTTTTTT
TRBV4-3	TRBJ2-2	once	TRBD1	CASSPSGTGVTGELFF	TGCGCCAGCAGCCCGTCCGGGACAGGGGTCACCGGGGAGCTGTTTTTT
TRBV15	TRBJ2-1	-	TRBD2	CATSRDISGRGNEQFF	TGTGCCACCAGCAGAGATATTAGCGGGAGAGGTAATGAGCAGTTCTTC
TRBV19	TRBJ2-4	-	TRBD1	CASMRQGNNIQYF	TGTGCCAGTATGAGACAGGGGAACAACATTCAGTACTTC
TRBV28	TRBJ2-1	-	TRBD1	CASSSGGTGYNEQFF	TGTGCCAGCAGTTCAGGTGGGACAGGTTACAATGAGCAGTTCTTC
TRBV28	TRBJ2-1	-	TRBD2	CASSLLDGVSVAGGVYNEQFF	TGTGCCAGCAGTTTATTGGACGGAGTTAGCGTAGCGGGGGGCGTATACAATGAGCAGTTCTTC
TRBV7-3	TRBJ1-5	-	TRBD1	CASSLTGGFNQPQHF	TGTGCCAGCAGCTTGACAGGGGGGTTCAATCAGCCCCAGCATTTT
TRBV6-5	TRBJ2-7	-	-	CASTPGLPYEQYF	TGTGCCAGCACCCCGGGTCTCCCCTACGAGCAGTACTTC
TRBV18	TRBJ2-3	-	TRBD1	CASSPPGQGTDTQYF	TGTGCCAGCTCACCTCCGGGACAGGGCACAGATACGCAGTATTTT
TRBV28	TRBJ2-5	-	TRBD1	CASSSRQGKETQYF	TGTGCCAGCAGCTCTCGACAGGGAAAAGAGACCCAGTACTTC
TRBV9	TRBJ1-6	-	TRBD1	CASSPRQGNNSPLHF	TGTGCCAGCAGCCCCCGACAGGGGAATAATTCACCCCTCCACTTT
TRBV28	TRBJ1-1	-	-	CASSLLNTEAFF	TGTGCCAGCAGTTTACTTAACACTGAAGCTTTCTTT
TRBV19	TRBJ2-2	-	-	CASSGTGSGELFF	TGTGCCAGTAGTGGGACTGGCTCCGGGGAGCTGTTTTTT
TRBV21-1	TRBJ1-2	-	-	CANRTGYYGYTF	TGTGCCAACCGGACAGGCTACTATGGCTACACCTTC
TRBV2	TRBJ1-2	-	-	CASSGVYGANYGYTF	TGTGCCAGCAGTGGAGTTTACGGTGCTAACTATGGCTACACCTTC